The next 7 T cell receptor beta chains were all read from a single sample in a study of control samples from healthy donors and cancer patients (dated by TCRdb to 2018 to 2020). Library preparation was by the immunoSEQ multiplex PCR assay. The table comes from immuneACCESS by way of TCRdb, which keeps in-frame sequences with V and J called. Part of the clones is missing from these tables; in studies checked, under half for an unresolved V gene and the rest for unknown reasons. The sample records roughly 160,000 clones, about 91% of which are singletons. Under 5% of the sample is in the top ten clones. Sequences were obtained from blood. The receptors originated from a woman in her twenties or thirties in good health.

V is TRBV7-2 and J is TRBJ2-7; 10 positions match TRBD2. This CDR3 comprises 16 residues. V was pared by 1 base and J by 2 bases, with 5 bases of the junction left unmatched. CDR1 and CDR2 from the germline V gene are SGHTA and FQGNSA. In nucleotides, the CDR3 is TGTGCCAGCAGCTTAGGTGTACTAGCGGGAACCTACGAGCAGTACTTC. Translating it yields CASSLGVLAGTYEQYF.

The chain links TRBV18 to TRBJ2-1; 7 bases match TRBD2. The CDR3 runs to 13 residues. In germline, CDR1 is KGHSH, CDR2 LQKENI. Unmatched junction bases numbered 5, after V lost 3 bases and J lost 9 bases. In DNA form, the CDR3 reads TGTGCCAGCTCACCCCGCAGGGAGGGTGAGCAGTTCTTC. Residues: CASSPRREGEQFF.

The chain employs TRBV5-6 and TRBJ2-7; D gene unclear. Germline V gene sequence: CDR1 SGHDT, CDR2 YYEEEE. The CDR3 is 13 residues long. Deletions cut 2 bases from V and 3 bases from J, with 9 bases between. The DNA of the CDR3 is TGTGCCAGCAGCTTAGATACCGACTACGAGCAGTACTTC. Protein sequence: CASSLDTDYEQYF.

The rearrangement joins TRBV15 to TRBJ2-7; 11 positions match TRBD2. This CDR3 has 17 residues. Germline values: CDR1 LNHNV, CDR2 YYDKDF (reference sequence). V was pared by 8 bases and J by 6 bases, with 18 bases of the junction left unmatched. This chain's CDR3 is CATQRGTSGPGGSEQYF. The CDR3 DNA reads TGTGCCACCCAGCGGGGGACTAGCGGTCCGGGGGGATCCGAGCAGTACTTC.

This sequence joins TRBV14 and TRBJ1-2; D is uncertain. Germline V gene data show CDR1 as SGHDN and CDR2 as FVKESK. V lost 1 base to trimming and J lost 7 bases, with 16 bases between them. The CDR3 contains 15 residues. The CDR3 DNA sequence: TGTGCCAGCAGCCAAGCCCGGGCTGGGAGGAGTGGCTACACCTTC. This sequence encodes CASSQARAGRSGYTF.

Concerning this clone itself: This is likely a read error, given that the CDR3 carries no conserved phenylalanine or tryptophan at its end. Because the CDR3's place on the DNA is in doubt, the DNA is left out and the CDR3 is given as listed by TCRdb. This chain connects TRBV28 to TRBJ2-4; TRBD1, the D gene given by the table, was not confirmed from the DNA. The CDR3 comprises 9 residues, both ends counted. Looked up from germline, CDR1 is MDHEN and CDR2 is SYDVKM. The CDR3 loop is CASSLNRAT.

The chain carries TRBV5-1 and TRBJ2-7; D is possibly TRBD2 (5 bases). In germline, CDR1 is SGHRS, CDR2 YFSETQ. V lost 0 bases to trimming and J lost 6 bases, with 16 bases between them. There are 15 residues in the CDR3. Here the CDR3 DNA reads TGCGCCAGCAGCTTGGAGGCTCTGCGGGCTCGCGAGCAGTACTTC. Translated: CASSLEALRAREQYF.